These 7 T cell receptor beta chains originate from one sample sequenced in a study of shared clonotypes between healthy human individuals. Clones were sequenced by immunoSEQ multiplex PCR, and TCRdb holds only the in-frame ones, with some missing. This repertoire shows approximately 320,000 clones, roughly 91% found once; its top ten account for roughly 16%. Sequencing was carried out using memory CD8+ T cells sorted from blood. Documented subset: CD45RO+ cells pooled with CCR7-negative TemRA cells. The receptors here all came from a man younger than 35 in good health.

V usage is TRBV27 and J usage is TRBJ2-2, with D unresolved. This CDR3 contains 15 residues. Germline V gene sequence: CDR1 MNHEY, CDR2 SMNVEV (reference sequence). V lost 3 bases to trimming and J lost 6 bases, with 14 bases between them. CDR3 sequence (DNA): TGTGCCAGCAGTTTTCTCCCCAGGCCCGCCGGGGAGCTGTTTTTT. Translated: CASSFLPRPAGELFF.

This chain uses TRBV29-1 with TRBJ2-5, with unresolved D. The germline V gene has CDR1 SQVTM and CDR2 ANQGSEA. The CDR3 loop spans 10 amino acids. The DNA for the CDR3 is TGCAGTGCCCTACAAGAGACCCAGTACTTC. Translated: CSALQETQYF.

In DNA form, the CDR3 reads TGTGCCAGCAGACCGGGACAGGGTACAACTAATGAAAAACTGTTTTTT. Translating it yields CASRPGQGTTNEKLFF. The V and J genes are TRBV27 and TRBJ1-4; 9 bases map to TRBD1. V was pared by 6 bases and J by 0 bases, with 5 bases of the junction left unmatched. The CDR3 is made up of 16 amino acids. Germline V CDR1 and CDR2: MNHEY, SMNVEV (reference sequence).

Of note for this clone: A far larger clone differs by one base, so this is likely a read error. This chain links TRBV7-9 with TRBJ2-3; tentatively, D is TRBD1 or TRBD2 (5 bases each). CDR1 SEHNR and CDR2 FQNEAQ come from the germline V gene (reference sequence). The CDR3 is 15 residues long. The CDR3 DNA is TGTGTCAGCAGCCCAGGGCGGGCTAGCACAGATACGCAGTATTTT. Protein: CVSSPGRASTDTQYF.

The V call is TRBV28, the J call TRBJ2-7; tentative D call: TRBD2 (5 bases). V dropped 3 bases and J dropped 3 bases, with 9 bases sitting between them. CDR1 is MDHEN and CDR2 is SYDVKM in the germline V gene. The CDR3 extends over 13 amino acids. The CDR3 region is CASSFGEGYEQYF. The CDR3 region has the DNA TGTGCCAGCAGTTTCGGGGAAGGCTACGAGCAGTACTTC.

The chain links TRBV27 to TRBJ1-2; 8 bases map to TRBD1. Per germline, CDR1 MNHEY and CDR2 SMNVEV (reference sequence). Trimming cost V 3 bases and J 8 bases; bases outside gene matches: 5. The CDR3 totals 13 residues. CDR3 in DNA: TGTGCCAGCAGTTTTGACAGGGGAGAGGGCTACACCTTC. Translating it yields CASSFDRGEGYTF.

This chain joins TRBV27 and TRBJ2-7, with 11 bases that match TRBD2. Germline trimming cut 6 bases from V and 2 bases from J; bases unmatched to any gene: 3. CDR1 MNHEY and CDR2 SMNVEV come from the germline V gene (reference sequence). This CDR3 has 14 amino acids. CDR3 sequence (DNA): TGTGCCAGCAGCCAGGGACTAGCGGCCTACGAGCAGTACTTC. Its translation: CASSQGLAAYEQYF.